The 6 T cell receptor beta chains given below trace back to one sample, sequenced in a study of blood T cell repertoires in COVID-19. The protocol was immunoSEQ multiplex PCR, while the TCRdb copy is restricted to in-frame clones and leaves out a portion. The sample records tens of thousands of clones, about four fifths being singletons. What was sequenced was peripheral blood. The receptors come from a man in his fifties or sixties with COVID-19, enrolled during active disease.

The chain employs TRBV7-2 and TRBJ1-2, with 10 bases lining up with TRBD1. The J segment lost 4 bases and the V segment lost 5 bases, leaving 7 bases of the junction unmatched. The length of the CDR3 is 15 residues. CDR1 SGHTA and CDR2 FQGNSA come from the germline V gene. The CDR3 reads CASSPSTGGAYGYTF. As DNA, the CDR3 is TGTGCCAGCAGCCCCTCGACAGGGGGCGCCTATGGCTACACCTTC.

V and J are TRBV5-4 and TRBJ2-1; 13 nucleotides align to TRBD2. Germline CDR1 SGHNT, CDR2 YYREEE (reference sequence). The CDR3 is made up of 15 amino acids. V gave up 5 bases and J gave up 1 base; unmatched junction bases: 0. The CDR3 spells CASRLAGGSYNEQFF. The CDR3 nucleotides are TGTGCCAGCAGACTAGCGGGAGGGTCCTACAATGAGCAGTTCTTC.

The rearrangement links TRBV6-6 to TRBJ1-3, with D uncertain. Germline V gene lookup returns CDR1 MNHNY and CDR2 SVGAGI (reference sequence). V dropped 5 bases and J dropped 6 bases, with 14 bases sitting between them. This CDR3 comprises 14 residues. CDR3 nucleotide sequence: TGTGCCAGCAGTACCCGGCGAGAGGAAAACACCATATATTTT. As protein: CASSTRREENTIYF.

The chain combines TRBV6-4 with TRBJ1-2, with D possibly being TRBD1 (5 bases). Germline CDR1 reads MRHNA; CDR2 reads SNTAGT. V was cut by 0 bases and J by 8 bases, with 7 bases left in between. The CDR3 is 12 amino acids. This CDR3 is CASSDSGVGYTF. CDR3 in DNA: TGTGCCAGCAGTGACTCAGGGGTGGGCTACACCTTC.

The chain carries TRBV6-5 and TRBJ1-1; possibly TRBD1 for D (6 bases). The CDR3 has 14 residues. Germline-derived CDR1 and CDR2 are MNHEY and SVGAGI. The V end was cut by 6 bases, the J end by 0 bases, with 11 bases between. CDR3 in amino acids: CASRGDRLNTEAFF. CDR3 sequence (DNA): TGTGCCAGCAGGGGAGACAGGCTGAACACTGAAGCTTTCTTT.

V and J are TRBV6-6 and TRBJ2-5; 9 bases fit TRBD2. The CDR3 length is 14 residues. From germline, CDR1 is MNHNY and CDR2 SVGAGI (reference sequence). The J segment lost 4 bases and the V segment lost 4 bases, leaving 4 bases of the junction unmatched. The CDR3 region is CASSSAGGPETQYF. The CDR3 region has the DNA TGTGCCAGCAGTTCCGCGGGGGGGCCAGAGACCCAGTACTTC.